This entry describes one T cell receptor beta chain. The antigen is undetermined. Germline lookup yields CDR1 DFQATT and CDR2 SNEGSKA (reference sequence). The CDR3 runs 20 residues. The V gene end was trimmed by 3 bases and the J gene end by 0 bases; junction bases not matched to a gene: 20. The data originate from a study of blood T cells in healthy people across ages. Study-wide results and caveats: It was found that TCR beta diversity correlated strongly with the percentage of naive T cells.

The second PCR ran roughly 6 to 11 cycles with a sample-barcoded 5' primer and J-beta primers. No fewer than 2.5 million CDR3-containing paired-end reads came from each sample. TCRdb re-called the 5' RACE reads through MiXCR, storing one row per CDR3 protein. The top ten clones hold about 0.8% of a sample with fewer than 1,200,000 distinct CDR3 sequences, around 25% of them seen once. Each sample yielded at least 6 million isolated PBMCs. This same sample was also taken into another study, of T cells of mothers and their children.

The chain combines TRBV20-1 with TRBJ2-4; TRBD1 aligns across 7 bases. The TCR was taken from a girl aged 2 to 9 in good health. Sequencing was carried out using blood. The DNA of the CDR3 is TGCAGTGCTAGCGGTAACATACAGGGGTCGTTTGGAGGAGCCAAAAACATTCAGTACTTC. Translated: CSASGNIQGSFGGAKNIQYF.